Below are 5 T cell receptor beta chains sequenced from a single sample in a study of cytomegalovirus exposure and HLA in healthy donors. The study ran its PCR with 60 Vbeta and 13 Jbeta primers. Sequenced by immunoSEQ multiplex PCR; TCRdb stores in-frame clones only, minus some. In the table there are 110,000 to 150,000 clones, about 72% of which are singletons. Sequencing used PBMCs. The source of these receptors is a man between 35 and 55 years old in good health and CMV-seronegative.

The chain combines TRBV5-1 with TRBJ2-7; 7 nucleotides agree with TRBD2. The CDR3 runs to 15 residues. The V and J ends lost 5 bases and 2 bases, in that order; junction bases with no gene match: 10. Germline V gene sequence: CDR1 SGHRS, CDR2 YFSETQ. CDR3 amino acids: CASSSRAGPTYEQYF. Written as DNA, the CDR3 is TGCGCCAGCAGTTCTCGAGCGGGGCCTACCTACGAGCAGTACTTC.

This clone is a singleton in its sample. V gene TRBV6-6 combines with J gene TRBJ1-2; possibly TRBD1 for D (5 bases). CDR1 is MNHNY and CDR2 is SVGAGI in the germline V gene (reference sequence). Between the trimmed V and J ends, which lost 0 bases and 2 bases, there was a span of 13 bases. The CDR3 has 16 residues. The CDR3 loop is CASSYSMGGLNYGYTF. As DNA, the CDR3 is TGTGCCAGCAGTTACTCGATGGGGGGACTGAACTATGGCTACACCTTC.

The CDR3 DNA reads TGCAGCGTGCAAAAAGGGGGACAGTCTAATGAAAAACTGTTTTTT. Encoded protein: CSVQKGGQSNEKLFF. The chain has TRBV29-1 and TRBJ1-4; 7 nucleotides match TRBD1. Germline-derived CDR1 and CDR2 are SQVTM and ANQGSEA. The CDR3 loop spans 15 amino acids. After removal of 6 bases from V and 3 bases from J, the junction contained 10 bases not matched to a gene.

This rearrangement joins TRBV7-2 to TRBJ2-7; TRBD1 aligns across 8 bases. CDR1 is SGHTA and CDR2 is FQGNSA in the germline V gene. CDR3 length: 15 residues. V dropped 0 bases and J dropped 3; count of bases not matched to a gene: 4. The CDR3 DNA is TGTGCCAGCAGCTTAGCGCGGGACAGGAACTACGAGCAGTACTTC. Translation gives CASSLARDRNYEQYF. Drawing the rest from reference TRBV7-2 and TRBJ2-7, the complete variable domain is GAGVSQSPSNKVTEKGKDVELRCDPISGHTALYWYRQSLGQGLEFLIYFQGNSAPDKSGLPSDRFSAERTGGSVSTLTIQRTQQEDSAVYLCASSLARDRNYEQYFGPGTRLTVT.

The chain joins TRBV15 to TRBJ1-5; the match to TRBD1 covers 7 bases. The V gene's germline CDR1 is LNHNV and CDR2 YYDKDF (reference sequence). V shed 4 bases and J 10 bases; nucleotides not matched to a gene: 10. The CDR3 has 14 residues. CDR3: CATSKGQKGFPQHF. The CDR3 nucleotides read TGTGCCACCAGCAAGGGACAGAAGGGTTTTCCCCAGCATTTT.